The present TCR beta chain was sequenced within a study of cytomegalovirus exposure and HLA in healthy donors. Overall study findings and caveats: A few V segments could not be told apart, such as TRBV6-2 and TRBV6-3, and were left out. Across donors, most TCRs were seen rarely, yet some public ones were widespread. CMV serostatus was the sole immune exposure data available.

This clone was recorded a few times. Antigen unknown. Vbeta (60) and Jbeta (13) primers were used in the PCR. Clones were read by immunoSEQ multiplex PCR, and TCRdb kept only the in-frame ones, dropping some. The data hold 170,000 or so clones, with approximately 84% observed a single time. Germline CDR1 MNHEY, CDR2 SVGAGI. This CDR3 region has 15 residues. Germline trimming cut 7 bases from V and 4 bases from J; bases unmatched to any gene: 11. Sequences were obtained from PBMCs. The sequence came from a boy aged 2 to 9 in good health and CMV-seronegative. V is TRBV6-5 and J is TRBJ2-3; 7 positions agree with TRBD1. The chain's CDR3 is CASTPAGQESDTQYF. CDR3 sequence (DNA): TGTGCCAGCACCCCCGCAGGACAGGAATCAGATACGCAGTATTTT.